The rows below give T cell receptor beta chains drawn from one sample of a study of OX40 agonist ivuxolimab in advanced cancers. Repertoires were generated with immunoSEQ multiplex PCR, while TCRdb's copy carries only in-frame clones and drops some. The sample records 60,000 or so clones, over 65% being singletons. The specimen was CD4+ or CD8+ T cells sorted from blood, collected in a trial of the OX40 agonist ivuxolimab. The source of these receptors is an adult with an advanced solid tumor such as melanoma, head and neck, liver or kidney cancer. CDR3s include the opening cysteine and the closing phenylalanine or tryptophan. D genes are given only for firm matches. Not all rows give a size; the values are once, few, many and, for expanded clones, a class.

>14|-|TRBV11-3|TRBJ2-3|once
CASSLDLGTDTQYF
TGTGCCAGCAGCTTAGATCTCGGCACAGATACGCAGTATTTT
>13|-|TRBV9|TRBJ2-5|-
CASSVALEETQYF
TGTGCCAGCAGCGTAGCGTTAGAAGAGACCCAGTACTTC
>11|-|TRBV2|TRBJ1-1|-
CASKRNVEAFF
TGTGCCAGCAAACGGAATGTTGAAGCTTTCTTT
>15|-|TRBV7-2|TRBJ1-5|-
CASSLVGVGEQPQHF
TGTGCCAGCAGCTTAGTCGGGGTTGGGGAGCAGCCCCAGCATTTT
>13|TRBD1|TRBV19|TRBJ2-3|-
CASSRQGVNTQYF
TGTGCCAGCTCCCGACAGGGGGTTAATACGCAGTATTTT
>15|TRBD1|TRBV6-6|TRBJ1-3|-
CASSPRQGTGNTIYF
TGTGCCAGCAGCCCCCGACAGGGGACCGGAAACACCATATATTTT
>14|TRBD1|TRBV9|TRBJ1-2|-
CASSLGTGENGYTF
TGTGCCAGCAGCCTAGGGACAGGAGAGAATGGCTACACCTTC
>15|TRBD1|TRBV19|TRBJ2-2|-
CASSKDRLWSGELFF
TGTGCCAGTAGTAAGGACAGGCTTTGGTCCGGGGAGCTGTTTTTT
>14|-|TRBV7-9|TRBJ2-7|-
CASSTSGTSYEQYF
TGTGCCAGCAGCACATCGGGGACTTCCTACGAGCAGTACTTC
>12|-|TRBV7-2|TRBJ2-1|-
CASSRGINEQFF
TGTGCCAGCAGTCGAGGTATCAATGAGCAGTTCTTC
>13|-|TRBV6-6|TRBJ2-5|-
CASSYNLAETQYF
TGTGCCAGCAGTTATAATCTCGCGGAGACCCAGTACTTC
>17|TRBD1|TRBV28|TRBJ1-6|-
CASSFDKDRSYNSPLHF
TGTGCCAGCAGTTTCGATAAGGACAGGTCCTATAATTCACCCCTCCACTTT
>17|-|TRBV5-4|TRBJ2-3|-
CASSPNPGQGGGDTQYF
TGTGCCAGCAGCCCAAACCCCGGACAGGGAGGGGGGGATACGCAGTATTTT
>16|TRBD1|TRBV18|TRBJ1-3|-
CASSPLGTGEGNTIYF
TGTGCCAGCTCACCACTGGGGACAGGTGAAGGAAACACCATATATTTT
>15|-|TRBV30|TRBJ1-5|-
CAWSRVLEGNQPQHF
TGTGCCTGGAGCAGGGTGTTGGAGGGCAATCAGCCCCAGCATTTT
>17|-|TRBV5-3|TRBJ1-5|-
CARSLREGRGGNQPQHF
TGTGCCAGAAGCTTGAGGGAGGGGAGGGGAGGCAATCAGCCCCAGCATTTT
>14|-|TRBV6-4|TRBJ2-3|few
CASSSGAPADTQYF
TGTGCCAGCAGCTCGGGGGCCCCCGCAGATACGCAGTATTTT
>14|-|TRBV5-1|TRBJ1-1|once
CASTLGVQNTEAFF
TGCGCCAGCACCTTGGGGGTGCAGAACACTGAAGCTTTCTTT
>13|TRBD2|TRBV6-5|TRBJ2-7|once
CASMSGGSYEQYF
TGTGCCAGCATGAGCGGGGGGTCCTACGAGCAGTACTTC
>15|-|TRBV27|TRBJ1-1|-
CASSPWGRGNTEAFF
TGTGCCAGCAGTCCCTGGGGCAGGGGGAACACTGAAGCTTTCTTT
>12|-|TRBV2|TRBJ1-2|-
CASSEGPYGYTF
TGTGCCAGCAGTGAAGGACCCTATGGCTACACCTTC
>13|-|TRBV10-3|TRBJ2-5|once
CAISSRDAETQYF
TGTGCCATCAGTTCCAGGGATGCGGAGACCCAGTACTTC
>15|-|TRBV2|TRBJ2-4|-
CASLDGRGPKNIQYF
TGTGCCAGCTTAGACGGACGGGGTCCCAAAAACATTCAGTACTTC
>15|-|TRBV10-3|TRBJ1-1|-
CAISESRHLNTEAFF
TGTGCCATCAGTGAGTCGAGACATCTGAACACTGAAGCTTTCTTT
>18|TRBD2|TRBV7-9|TRBJ2-3|-
CASSGASGGAVNTDTQYF
TGTGCCAGCAGCGGTGCTAGCGGGGGGGCCGTCAACACAGATACGCAGTATTTT
>15|-|TRBV30|TRBJ1-2|-
CAWSGRVRFGSGYTF
TGTGCCTGGAGTGGTAGGGTCAGGTTTGGGAGTGGCTACACCTTC
>16|TRBD2|TRBV28|TRBJ2-7|-
CASSSPSSGGSYEQYF
TGTGCCAGCAGCTCGCCCTCTAGCGGGGGGTCGTACGAGCAGTACTTC
>13|-|TRBV6-4|TRBJ2-7|-
CARRRRGHGEQYF
TGTGCCAGAAGGCGGCGGGGTCATGGCGAGCAGTACTTC
>13|TRBD2|TRBV28|TRBJ2-5|medium-sized
CASSLAGGETQYF
TGTGCCAGCAGTCTAGCGGGGGGAGAGACCCAGTACTTC
>19|-|TRBV18|TRBJ2-5|-
CASSPSRRSAEHIQETQYF
TGTGCCAGCTCTCCCTCGAGGAGATCCGCCGAACATATCCAAGAGACCCAGTACTTC
>15|-|TRBV11-2|TRBJ1-2|-
CASSYQASWDPGYTF
TGTGCCAGCAGTTATCAAGCGTCGTGGGATCCTGGCTACACCTTC
>15|-|TRBV7-2|TRBJ2-5|-
CASSFSSSGQETQYF
TGTGCCAGCAGCTTCAGCAGTTCCGGACAAGAGACCCAGTACTTC